This passage covers 17 T cell receptor beta chains from one sample sequenced in a study of CD8 T cells in ankylosing spondylitis. TCRdb reprocessed the 5' RACE reads with MiXCR, giving one entry per CDR3 protein. The table shows approximately 200,000 distinct CDR3 sequences, with more than 10% occurring only once. Sequencing input: blood, either unsorted or a sorted T cell fraction (not recorded which). These receptors originate from a male donor with ankylosing spondylitis or in good health (not recorded which).

This clonotype turned up a few times. In DNA, the CDR3 is TGTGCCAGCAGCTTAGCACGGGGGGGCTACAATGAGCAGTTCTTC. This gives the protein CASSLARGGYNEQFF. The gene calls are TRBV11-2 and TRBJ2-1; 8 bases match TRBD2. CDR3 length equals 15 residues. Germline loops: CDR1 SGHAT, CDR2 FQNNGV. J gave up 3 bases and V 1 base, and 2 bases lay outside the gene matches.

This chain joins TRBV20-1 and TRBJ2-1; TRBD2 matches 12 bases. Looked up from germline, CDR1 is DFQATT and CDR2 is SNEGSKA (reference sequence). Germline trimming cut 1 base from V and 10 bases from J; bases unmatched to any gene: 8. The CDR3 sequence is 15 residues long. CDR3 sequence (DNA): TGCAGTGCTAGAGGGTCTAGCGGGGGGGCGGGAGAGCAGTTCTTC. This sequence encodes CSARGSSGGAGEQFF.

This clonotype appeared a few times. The chain links TRBV5-1 to TRBJ2-7; D not certain. CDR1 and CDR2 from the germline V gene are SGHRS and YFSETQ. There are 13 residues in the CDR3. V was shortened by 4 bases and J by 7 bases, with 15 bases between the two germline ends. The CDR3 bases are TGCGCCAGCAGCCCACACAGCCTAAGAGAGCAGTACTTC. Translating gives CASSPHSLREQYF.

In this sample, this clonotype turned up a few times. This sequence joins TRBV4-1 and TRBJ1-2; the D is unclear. V was trimmed by 4 bases and J by 4 bases, leaving 10 bases between them. This CDR3 has 13 residues. Germline loops: CDR1 MGHRA, CDR2 YSYEKL. CDR3: CASSRVGVYGYTF. CDR3 DNA sequence: TGCGCCAGCAGCCGTGTGGGAGTCTATGGCTACACCTTC.

This rearrangement joins TRBV7-2 to TRBJ1-1; D is unclear. The CDR3 totals 14 residues. The germline V gene encodes CDR1 SGHTA and CDR2 FQGNSA. Trimming removed 3 bases at V and 0 bases at J, with 8 bases between. The CDR3 DNA reads TGTGCCAGCAGCTTGGGGATCATGAACACTGAAGCTTTCTTT. Residues: CASSLGIMNTEAFF.

This clonotype has a count of ten or more. The rearrangement links TRBV27 to TRBJ1-5; 7 bases align to TRBD1. This CDR3 is built from 14 residues. After removal of 4 bases from V and 1 base from J, the junction contained 1 base not matched to a gene. Germline CDR1 and CDR2: MNHEY and SMNVEV (reference sequence). The CDR3 DNA sequence: TGTGCCAGCAGTTCGACAGGGAGCAATCAGCCCCAGCATTTT. Protein product: CASSSTGSNQPQHF.

The genes are TRBV15 and TRBJ2-3, with TRBD2 matching 11 bases. The CDR3 has 16 residues. Trimming at V came to 1 base and at J to 6 bases, leaving 6 bases not matched to a gene. The germline gives CDR1 LNHNV, CDR2 YYDKDF (reference sequence). CDR3 bases: TGTGCCACCAGCAGAGGGCTAGCGGGGGGTCGGGATACGCAGTATTTT. This codes for CATSRGLAGGRDTQYF.

This clonotype was counted a few times. The genes are TRBV28 and TRBJ1-3; D not certain. V was trimmed by 2 bases and J by 4 bases, leaving 21 bases between them. Germline V CDR1 and CDR2: MDHEN, SYDVKM. CDR3 length: 18 residues. The CDR3 is CASSLRSGPLKRGNTIYF. The CDR3 DNA is TGTGCCAGCAGTTTACGCTCAGGCCCTCTCAAAAGGGGAAACACCATATATTTT.

This clonotype was seen a few times. The J gene is TRBJ2-3, the V gene TRBV6-5; no clear D. Trimming removed 0 bases from V and 6 bases from J, with 7 bases in between. Germline values: CDR1 MNHEY, CDR2 SVGAGI. This CDR3 has 13 residues. The CDR3 loop reads CASSYSSSDTQYF. DNA for the CDR3: TGTGCCAGCAGTTACTCTTCATCTGATACGCAGTATTTT.

CDR3 sequence: CASSYSGATGELFF. CDR3 coding DNA: TGTGCCAGCAGTTACTCGGGTGCCACCGGGGAGCTGTTTTTT. V usage is TRBV6-5 and J usage is TRBJ2-2; D is unclear. Trimming stripped 0 bases from V and 4 bases from J, with 6 bases between. The CDR3 has 14 amino acids. Germline values: CDR1 MNHEY, CDR2 SVGAGI.

The chain couples TRBV20-1 to TRBJ2-7; TRBD2 aligns across 8 bases. Looked up from germline, CDR1 is DFQATT and CDR2 is SNEGSKA (reference sequence). The CDR3 consists of 16 residues. With V trimmed by 4 bases and J by 0 bases, 11 bases remained unmatched. The CDR3 DNA follows: TGCAGTGCTAACCTGATAGCGGGACAATACTCCTACGAGCAGTACTTC. Residues: CSANLIAGQYSYEQYF.

In its sample, this clonotype was seen many times. The gene calls are TRBV4-2 and TRBJ2-7; 13 nucleotides agree with TRBD2. This CDR3 has 19 amino acids. Germline loops: CDR1 LGHNA, CDR2 YNFKEQ. The J segment lost 0 bases and the V segment lost 1 base, leaving 9 bases of the junction unmatched. CDR3 protein: CASSQGYGGLAGISYEQYF. The CDR3 DNA sequence: TGTGCCAGCAGCCAAGGTTACGGGGGACTAGCGGGAATCTCCTACGAGCAGTACTTC.

This clonotype has only a few counts. The rearrangement links TRBV9 to TRBJ1-1; D gene ambiguous. V lost 0 bases and J 3 bases, leaving 9 bases between the germline ends. CDR1 and CDR2 (germline): SGDLS, YYNGEE. The CDR3 is 14 residues long. The CDR3 DNA follows: TGTGCCAGCAGCGTAGTGAGGTCCTACACTGAAGCTTTCTTT. Residues: CASSVVRSYTEAFF.

The genes are TRBV12-3 or TRBV12-4 and TRBJ1-1, with a possible D match to TRBD1 (6 bases). This CDR3 is built from 15 residues. V lost 5 bases to trimming and J lost 1 base, with 14 bases between them. CDR3 nucleotide sequence: TGTGCCAGCAGTCTCCGGGGAGGGGGGAACACTGAAGCTTTCTTT. This sequence encodes CASSLRGGGNTEAFF.

V usage is TRBV4-1 and J usage is TRBJ2-2; no definite D call. Trimming stripped 4 bases from V and 9 bases from J, with 9 bases between. Germline CDR1 reads MGHRA; CDR2 reads YSYEKL. The CDR3 length is 12 residues. Here the CDR3 reads CASSPRKRELFF. The CDR3 region has the DNA TGCGCCAGCAGCCCGCGCAAGAGGGAGCTGTTTTTT.

CDR3: CASSYYEVGYEQYF. The CDR3 bases are TGTGCCAGCAGTTACTACGAGGTGGGCTACGAGCAGTACTTC. The V call is TRBV6-2 or TRBV6-3, the J call TRBJ2-7; D is undetermined. There are 14 residues in the CDR3. V was trimmed by 1 base and J by 3 bases, leaving 10 bases between them. Germline V gene lookup returns CDR1 MNHEY and CDR2 SVGEGT.

This clonotype was observed a handful of times. V and J are TRBV2 and TRBJ1-1; D is uncertain. Germline V gives CDR1 SNHLY, CDR2 FYNNEI. V lost 7 bases, J lost 1 base, and 13 bases lay in between. This CDR3 comprises 14 residues. The CDR3 DNA sequence: TGTGCCAGCAAACCTCCGGGCACGAACACTGAAGCTTTCTTT. Translation: CASKPPGTNTEAFF.